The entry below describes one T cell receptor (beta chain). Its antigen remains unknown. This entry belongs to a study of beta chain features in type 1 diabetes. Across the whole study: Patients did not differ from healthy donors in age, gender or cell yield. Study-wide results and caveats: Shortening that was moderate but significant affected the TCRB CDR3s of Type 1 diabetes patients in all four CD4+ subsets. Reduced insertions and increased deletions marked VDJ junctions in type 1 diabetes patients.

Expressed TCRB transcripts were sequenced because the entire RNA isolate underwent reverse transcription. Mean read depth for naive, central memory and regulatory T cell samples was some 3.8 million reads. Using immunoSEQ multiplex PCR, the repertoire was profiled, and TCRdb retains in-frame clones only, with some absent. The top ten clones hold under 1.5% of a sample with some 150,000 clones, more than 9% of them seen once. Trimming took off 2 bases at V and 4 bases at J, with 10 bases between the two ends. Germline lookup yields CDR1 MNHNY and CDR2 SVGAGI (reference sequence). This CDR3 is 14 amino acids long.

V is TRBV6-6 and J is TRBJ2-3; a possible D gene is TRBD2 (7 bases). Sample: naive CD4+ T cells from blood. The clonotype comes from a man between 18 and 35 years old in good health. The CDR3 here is CASSYGGAADTQYF. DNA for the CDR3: TGTGCCAGCAGTTACGGGGGGGCTGCAGATACGCAGTATTTT.